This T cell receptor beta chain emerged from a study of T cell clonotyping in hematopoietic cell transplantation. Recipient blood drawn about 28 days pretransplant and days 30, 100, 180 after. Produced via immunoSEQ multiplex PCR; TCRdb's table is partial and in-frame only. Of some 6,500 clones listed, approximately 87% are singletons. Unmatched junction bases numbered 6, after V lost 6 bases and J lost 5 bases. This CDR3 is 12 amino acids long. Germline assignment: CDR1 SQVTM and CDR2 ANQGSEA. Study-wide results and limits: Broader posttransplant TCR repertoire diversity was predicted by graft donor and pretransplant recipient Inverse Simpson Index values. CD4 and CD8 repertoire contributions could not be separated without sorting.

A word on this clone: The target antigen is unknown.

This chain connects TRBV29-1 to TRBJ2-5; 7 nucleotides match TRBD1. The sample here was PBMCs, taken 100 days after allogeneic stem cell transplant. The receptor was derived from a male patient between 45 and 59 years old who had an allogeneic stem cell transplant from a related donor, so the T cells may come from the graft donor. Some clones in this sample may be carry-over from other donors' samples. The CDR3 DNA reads TGCAGCGTGAGACAGGGACGGGAGACCCAGTACTTC. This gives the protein CSVRQGRETQYF.